The text below deals with one T cell receptor (beta chain). Per the study methods: By means of reference gene primer amplification, nucleated cell counts were estimated. Method: immunoSEQ multiplex PCR; TCRdb's copy keeps in-frame clones and lacks some. V and J calls and clone size are copied from that table; D and trimming were computed from the DNA. Counted here are about 230,000 clones, around 78% occurring once; the ten biggest clones make up approximately 2.6%. Losses at the gene ends were 2 bases for V and 7 bases for J; bases not matched to a gene: 15. The V gene's germline CDR1 is MNHEY and CDR2 SMNVEV (reference sequence). This CDR3 is 17 amino acids long. The sample belongs to a study of blood T cell repertoires in COVID-19. Study context: The United States, Italy and Spain provided the acute and convalescent COVID-19 samples. T cells, B-cell-depleted T cells, or PBMCs supplied cDNA or gDNA.

The chain carries TRBV27 and TRBJ2-5; 8 bases fit TRBD2. This TCR derives from a woman between 65 and 79 years old with active or convalescent COVID-19. The specimen sequenced was peripheral blood. In DNA, the CDR3 is TGTGCCAGCAGTTTAACCCCACTAGCGGCCCGAATAGGGACCCAGTACTTC. Encoded protein: CASSLTPLAARIGTQYF.